Listed here are 20 T cell receptor beta chains from one sample, sequenced in a study of blood T cell repertoires in COVID-19 (TCRdb year 2020). The library was produced with the immunoSEQ multiplex PCR assay. Not all clones reach the TCRdb copy of this immuneACCESS table, which keeps in-frame sequences only. Checked studies attribute under half of the gap to unresolved V genes and leave the rest unexplained. Across this sample there are around 120,000 clones, with over 80% seen only once. The ten largest clones take up about 9.6% of the sample. Source material: peripheral blood. All receptors come from a man aged 35 to 55 with active or convalescent COVID-19.

The V and J genes are TRBV6-5 and TRBJ1-1, with a tentative D call TRBD1 (5 bases). CDR3 length equals 13 residues. Germline CDR1 MNHEY, CDR2 SVGAGI. V was shortened by 7 bases and J by 1 base, with 10 bases between the two germline ends. In DNA form, the CDR3 reads TGTGCCAGCAAGCCAGGGTGGAACACTGAAGCTTTCTTT. It specifies CASKPGWNTEAFF.

V usage is TRBV19 and J usage is TRBJ1-2, with TRBD1 matching over 8 bases. The CDR3 contains 14 residues. With V trimmed by 4 bases and J by 4 bases, 5 bases remained unmatched. Germline V gene data show CDR1 as LNHDA and CDR2 as SQIVND (reference sequence). The CDR3 loop is CASSTRDRIYGYTF. As DNA, the CDR3 is TGTGCCAGTAGTACCCGGGACAGGATCTATGGCTACACCTTC.

The rearrangement joins TRBV2 to TRBJ2-7, with TRBD1 identical over 9 bases. This CDR3 region has 15 residues. V was pared by 5 bases and J by 5 bases, with 10 bases of the junction left unmatched. The germline CDR1 and CDR2 sequences are SNHLY and FYNNEI. The DNA of the CDR3 is TGTGCCAGCAGTCCCGGGACAGGGTTTCGCCACGAGCAGTACTTC. Amino acid sequence: CASSPGTGFRHEQYF.

The rearrangement joins TRBV18 to TRBJ1-1; TRBD1 agrees at 8 bases. After removal of 2 bases from V and 3 bases from J, the junction contained 5 bases not matched to a gene. Germline V gives CDR1 KGHSH, CDR2 LQKENI. The length of the CDR3 is 15 residues. In DNA, the CDR3 is TGTGCCAGCTCACCAGGACAGGGTTCATACACTGAAGCTTTCTTT. It is translated as CASSPGQGSYTEAFF.

The J gene is TRBJ2-5, the V gene TRBV7-2; 11 nucleotides align to TRBD2. CDR3 size: 16 residues. In germline, CDR1 is SGHTA, CDR2 FQGNSA. V was clipped by 5 bases and J by 1 base; unmatched bases: 6. CDR3 protein: CASSIGTSGAQETQYF. As DNA, the CDR3 is TGTGCCAGCAGCATAGGGACTAGCGGAGCCCAAGAGACCCAGTACTTC.

The chain recombines TRBV3-1 (or the pseudogene TRBV3-2) with TRBJ2-1, with TRBD2 identical over 13 bases. CDR1 and CDR2 (germline): LGHDT, YNNKEL (reference sequence). The CDR3 has 17 residues. The V gene end was trimmed by 1 base and the J gene end by 7 bases; junction bases not matched to a gene: 7. CDR3 sequence: CASSQAGTSGVSNEQFF. CDR3 nucleotide sequence: TGTGCCAGCAGCCAAGCCGGGACTAGCGGGGTTAGTAATGAGCAGTTCTTC.

This clone came up many times. This sequence joins TRBV5-1 and TRBJ2-7; TRBD1 agrees at 9 bases. Germline CDR1 is SGHRS and CDR2 is YFSETQ. The CDR3 consists of 14 residues. V trimming: 3 bases; J trimming: 5 bases; junction bases outside the gene matches: 6. The CDR3 loop is CASSSQGAWDEQYF. Here the CDR3 DNA reads TGCGCCAGCAGCTCACAGGGGGCTTGGGACGAGCAGTACTTC.

The CDR3 bases are TGTGCCAGCAGCACCACAGGGGCCCCCTACGAGCAGTACTTC. This translates into CASSTTGAPYEQYF. This chain joins TRBV6-5 and TRBJ2-7, with TRBD1 matching over 7 bases. The CDR3 length is 14 residues. The germline V gene encodes CDR1 MNHEY and CDR2 SVGAGI. V dropped 6 bases and J dropped 2; count of bases not matched to a gene: 7.

The V call is TRBV5-6, the J call TRBJ2-2, with unresolved D. Germline CDR1 reads SGHDT; CDR2 reads YYEEEE. There are 14 residues in the CDR3. The germline V and J ends were trimmed by 0 bases and 1 base, with 4 bases remaining between them. CDR3 coding DNA: TGTGCCAGCAGCTTGGACGGGAACACCGGGGAGCTGTTTTTT. This sequence encodes CASSLDGNTGELFF.

The rearrangement uses TRBV3-1 (or the pseudogene TRBV3-2) and TRBJ2-7; possible D gene TRBD2, 6 bases. Germline V gene data show CDR1 as LGHDT and CDR2 as YNNKEL (reference sequence). V dropped 4 bases and J dropped 6 bases, with 19 bases sitting between them. The CDR3 covers 15 residues. CDR3 residues: CASSPYTGLGGEQYF. The CDR3 DNA is TGTGCCAGCAGCCCCTACACGGGACTGGGCGGCGAGCAGTACTTC.

The chain has TRBV27 and TRBJ1-2, with a possible D match to TRBD1 (5 bases). Germline loops: CDR1 MNHEY, CDR2 SMNVEV (reference sequence). Trimming stripped 5 bases from V and 4 bases from J, with 17 bases between. This CDR3 contains 15 residues. CDR3 amino acids: CASSPYEGEIYGYTF. The CDR3 region has the DNA TGTGCCAGCAGTCCATACGAAGGGGAAATCTATGGCTACACCTTC.

This chain uses TRBV9 with TRBJ1-6; TRBD1 agrees at 12 bases. Trimming cost V 4 bases and J 9 bases; bases outside gene matches: 5. This CDR3 comprises 15 residues. Per the germline V gene, CDR1 is SGDLS and CDR2 is YYNGEE. Written as DNA, the CDR3 is TGTGCCAGCAGCCCCACGGGACAGGGGGCTTCACCCCTCCACTTT. Translation gives CASSPTGQGASPLHF.

In its sample, this clone was seen a few times. V and J are TRBV6-5 and TRBJ1-1, with a tentative D call TRBD1 (5 bases). From germline, CDR1 is MNHEY and CDR2 SVGAGI. This CDR3 is 13 amino acids long. V was shortened by 8 bases and J by 3 bases, with 13 bases between the two germline ends. The CDR3, as DNA: TGTGCCAGCGGACTGCCGGGGGACACTGAAGCTTTCTTT. Protein product: CASGLPGDTEAFF.

The V and J genes are TRBV4-3 and TRBJ2-3, with TRBD2 matching 9 bases. V trimming: 2 bases; J trimming: 1 base; junction bases outside the gene matches: 4. Germline CDR1 and CDR2: LGHNA and YSLEER. The CDR3 totals 16 residues. The CDR3 region is CASSQNVAGGTDTQYF. The CDR3 coding sequence is TGCGCCAGCAGCCAAAATGTAGCGGGGGGCACAGATACGCAGTATTTT.

V usage is TRBV19 and J usage is TRBJ2-7, with D possibly matching TRBD2 (5 bases). This CDR3 spans 12 amino acids. Germline V gene sequence: CDR1 LNHDA, CDR2 SQIVND (reference sequence). The germline V and J ends were trimmed by 3 bases and 7 bases, with 10 bases remaining between them. The CDR3 loop reads CASSILWTEQYF. The CDR3 DNA follows: TGTGCCAGTAGTATCCTATGGACTGAGCAGTACTTC.

V usage is TRBV18 and J usage is TRBJ1-1; D is unresolved. Germline V lookup: CDR1 KGHSH, CDR2 LQKENI. Between the trimmed V and J ends, which lost 6 bases and 3 bases, there was a span of 11 bases. The CDR3 covers 13 residues. The CDR3 DNA is TGTGCCAGCTCCCTGAACATTTACACTGAAGCTTTCTTT. Translated: CASSLNIYTEAFF.

V usage is TRBV2 and J usage is TRBJ2-7; D is undetermined. The CDR3 runs 11 residues. Germline CDR1 SNHLY, CDR2 FYNNEI. Trimming took 6 bases from V and 2 from J, leaving 5 bases between them. This CDR3 reads CASRATYEQYF. CDR3 coding DNA: TGTGCCAGCAGGGCCACCTACGAGCAGTACTTC.

The chain recombines TRBV19 with TRBJ2-3; 8 bases agree with TRBD1. CDR3 length equals 17 residues. J was trimmed by 2 bases and V by 6 bases; bases with no gene match: 13. Germline CDR1 LNHDA, CDR2 SQIVND (reference sequence). The CDR3 loop reads CASSQRTGKTHTDTQYF. In nucleotides, the CDR3 is TGTGCCAGTAGCCAAAGGACAGGGAAGACGCACACAGATACGCAGTATTTT. The variable domain in full, with the rest retrieved from reference TRBV19 and TRBJ2-3, is DGGITQSPKYLFRKEGQNVTLSCEQNLNHDAMYWYRQDPGQGLRLIYYSQIVNDFQKGDIAEGYSVSREKKESFPLTVTSAQKNPTAFYLCASSQRTGKTHTDTQYFGPGTRLTVL.

This rearrangement joins TRBV24-1 to TRBJ2-1, with a tentative D call TRBD2 (5 bases). The germline CDR1 and CDR2 sequences are KGHDR and SFDVKD. The CDR3 runs to 12 residues. V lost 6 bases to trimming and J lost 8 bases, with 10 bases between them. This CDR3 reads CATSPEGDEQFF. The CDR3 region has the DNA TGTGCCACCAGTCCTGAGGGCGATGAGCAGTTCTTC.

The V call is TRBV7-9, the J call TRBJ2-2; 10 nucleotides agree with TRBD2. J was trimmed by 4 bases and V by 4 bases; bases with no gene match: 6. Germline CDR1 SEHNR, CDR2 FQNEAQ (reference sequence). This CDR3 has 16 amino acids. The CDR3 DNA sequence: TGTGCCAGCAGCTCGCCTAGCGGGGGTGTCACCGGGGAGCTGTTTTTT. Protein sequence: CASSSPSGGVTGELFF.